Here is one T cell receptor beta chain with its context. Antigen unknown. CDR1 and CDR2 from the germline V gene are LGHNA and YSLEER. This CDR3 is 19 amino acids long. With 2 bases removed from V and 4 bases from J, the gap between germline ends came to 23 bases. This entry comes from a study of T cell repertoires in cytomegalovirus infection. Study details: It can be stated that public TCR beta signatures indicated CMV infection as well as a matching HLA type. General observations from the study: Summed frequency of public TCR beta families distinguished CMV carriers with the relevant HLA. The response measured ex vivo was dominated by TCR beta clonotypes (HLA-C-restricted and CMV-specific).

TCRdb reanalysed the reads using MiXCR and keeps one entry per CDR3 protein. The table has about 68,000 distinct CDR3 sequences, 20% to 25% seen once; the top ten hold 60% to 80%. The TCR originated in a human donor in good health (CMV status not recorded). Some clones in this sample may be carry-over from other donors' samples. This chain joins TRBV4-3 and TRBJ2-2, with D possibly TRBD2 on 6 matching bases. The sample consisted of PBMCs, sequenced either directly or after in vitro stimulation (not recorded which). Written as DNA, the CDR3 is TGCGCCAGCAGCCAACACGATGCCAGCGAGGGAGGTGGCACCGGGGAGCTGTTTTTT. This translates into CASSQHDASEGGGTGELFF.